These 26 T cell receptor beta chains originate from one sample sequenced in a study of cytomegalovirus exposure and HLA in healthy donors. It was with 60 Vbeta and 13 Jbeta primers that the PCR ran. Assay: immunoSEQ multiplex PCR; the TCRdb copy retains only in-frame clones and omits some. Of roughly 150,000 clones listed, approximately 80% are singletons. Sequenced sample: PBMCs. These receptor sequences come from a woman aged 45-60 years in good health and CMV-seropositive.

This clone has just a few counts. V usage is TRBV5-1 and J usage is TRBJ2-1; TRBD2 aligns across 16 bases. CDR3 length equals 15 residues. The junction had 8 bases not matched to a gene; V was cut back by 6 bases and J by 11 bases. Germline CDR1 SGHRS, CDR2 YFSETQ. The CDR3 sequence is CASISGTSGGAKQFF. The CDR3 DNA reads TGCGCCAGCATCTCTGGGACTAGCGGGGGGGCGAAGCAGTTCTTC.

This chain uses TRBV19 with TRBJ1-5; 8 bases line up with TRBD1. J gave up 7 bases and V 10 bases, and 3 bases lay outside the gene matches. CDR1 and CDR2 from the germline V gene are LNHDA and SQIVND (reference sequence). This CDR3 is 11 amino acids long. The CDR3 reads CATDRDQPQHF. The DNA for the CDR3 is TGTGCCACGGACAGGGACCAGCCCCAGCATTTT.

The chain joins TRBV19 to TRBJ1-1, with 7 positions matching TRBD1. Trimming took 1 base from V and 1 from J; bases not matched to a gene: 3. The CDR3 consists of 15 residues. Germline V gene lookup returns CDR1 LNHDA and CDR2 SQIVND (reference sequence). The CDR3 DNA is TGTGCCAGTAGTATAGGGGGGACAGCGAACACTGAAGCTTTCTTT. It specifies CASSIGGTANTEAFF.

This sequence joins TRBV6-6 and TRBJ2-3; TRBD2 aligns across 11 bases. J lost 2 bases, V lost 2 bases, and 3 bases had no gene match. The CDR3 is 16 residues long. The germline V gene encodes CDR1 MNHNY and CDR2 SVGAGI (reference sequence). CDR3 loop: CASSYRLAGLTDTQYF. The CDR3, as DNA: TGTGCCAGCAGTTACCGACTAGCGGGACTCACAGATACGCAGTATTTT.

V and J are TRBV6-1 and TRBJ1-2; 9 bases are a match to TRBD1. The junction had 19 bases not matched to a gene; V was cut back by 7 bases and J by 13 bases. The CDR3 sequence is 15 residues long. From germline, CDR1 is MNHNS and CDR2 SASEGT. CDR3 DNA sequence: TGTGCCAGCACCCCGTCCCGGGACAGGGTGGTCTCGGGCACCTTC. Translation: CASTPSRDRVVSGTF.

This clone appeared a single time. This chain uses TRBV5-1 with TRBJ1-2, with TRBD1 as a possible D gene (5 bases). The CDR3 contains 13 residues. Trimming pared 5 bases from V and 2 bases from J, leaving 10 bases between. CDR1 is SGHRS and CDR2 is YFSETQ in the germline V gene. The CDR3 sequence is CASRTEPNYGYTF. The CDR3 coding sequence is TGCGCCAGCAGGACAGAACCCAACTATGGCTACACCTTC.

J is TRBJ2-2 and V is TRBV5-6, with D perhaps TRBD1 (5 bases). The germline V gene has CDR1 SGHDT and CDR2 YYEEEE. V was clipped by 5 bases and J by 2 bases, with 16 bases between them. The CDR3 totals 16 residues. The CDR3 DNA reads as TGTGCCAGCAGATCCTCAGCCGACAGAAACACCGGGGAGCTGTTTTTT. It translates to CASRSSADRNTGELFF.

In DNA, the CDR3 is TGTGCCAGCAGTGATCCCAGATTCAACTATGGCTACACCTTC. Amino acids: CASSDPRFNYGYTF. The rearrangement links TRBV2 to TRBJ1-2; D remains ambiguous. The ends were cut back, 3 bases at V and 2 bases at J, with 10 bases in the middle. Germline CDR1 reads SNHLY; CDR2 reads FYNNEI. The CDR3 spans 14 residues.

This chain joins TRBV7-2 and TRBJ2-1; tentative D call: TRBD2 (5 bases). Trimming pared 2 bases from V and 8 bases from J, leaving 10 bases between. This CDR3 spans 13 amino acids. Per germline, CDR1 SGHTA and CDR2 FQGNSA. In DNA form, the CDR3 reads TGTGCCAGCAGCTTAAGCCAGAGGGATGAGCAGTTCTTC. Its translation: CASSLSQRDEQFF.

CDR3: CASSQVGRGLSYEQYF. The CDR3 coding sequence is TGCGCCAGCAGCCAAGTCGGGCGGGGCCTCAGCTACGAGCAGTACTTC. The chain recombines TRBV4-1 with TRBJ2-7; tentatively, D is TRBD2 (6 bases). Germline V lookup: CDR1 MGHRA, CDR2 YSYEKL. V was pared by 1 base and J by 3 bases, with 16 bases between. This CDR3 is 16 amino acids long.

The rearrangement links TRBV29-1 to TRBJ1-2; D is unresolved. V lost 3 bases to trimming and J lost 0 bases, with 5 bases between them. Germline V gene lookup returns CDR1 SQVTM and CDR2 ANQGSEA. The CDR3 length is 12 residues. CDR3 sequence reads: CSVEWPNYGYTF. CDR3 in DNA: TGCAGCGTTGAGTGGCCTAACTATGGCTACACCTTC.

The V gene is TRBV18, the J gene TRBJ2-3; 8 positions agree with TRBD1. This CDR3 has 14 residues. The ends lost 5 bases at V and 7 bases at J; junction bases unmatched: 8. In germline, CDR1 is KGHSH, CDR2 LQKENI. The CDR3 loop is CASSASGGSNTQYF. CDR3 sequence (DNA): TGTGCCAGCTCAGCATCAGGGGGCTCGAATACGCAGTATTTT. Full variable domain (remainder filled in from reference TRBV18 and TRBJ2-3): NAGVMQNPRHLVRRRGQEARLRCSPMKGHSHVYWYRQLPEEGLKFMVYLQKENIIDESGMPKERFSAEFPKEGPSILRIQQVVRGDSAAYFCASSASGGSNTQYFGPGTRLTVL.

The gene calls are TRBV14 and TRBJ2-7; no clear D. Germline V gene lookup returns CDR1 SGHDN and CDR2 FVKESK. The CDR3 consists of 12 residues. V was cut by 1 base and J by 4 bases, with 5 bases left in between. DNA for the CDR3: TGTGCCAGCAGCCAAGTTTCATACGAGCAGTACTTC. Translating gives CASSQVSYEQYF.

The V and J genes are TRBV27 and TRBJ2-1; possible D gene TRBD2, 5 bases. V was clipped by 0 bases and J by 9 bases, with 15 bases between them. The CDR3 consists of 15 residues. Germline assignment: CDR1 MNHEY and CDR2 SMNVEV (reference sequence). In DNA, the CDR3 is TGTGCCAGCAGTTTATCGAGTACCGGGGATGGTGAGCAGTTCTTC. It yields the protein CASSLSSTGDGEQFF.

The genes are TRBV4-3 and TRBJ2-1; 7 positions match TRBD2. V lost 1 base, J lost 6 bases, and 12 bases stayed unmatched. Germline lookup yields CDR1 LGHNA and CDR2 YSLEER. This CDR3 region has 17 residues. In nucleotides, the CDR3 is TGCGCCAGCAGCCAAGTTGTGGGAGGGGAGTTTCTCAATGAGCAGTTCTTC. Protein product: CASSQVVGGEFLNEQFF.

In this sample, this clone turned up once. The chain links TRBV11-3 to TRBJ2-3; no definite D call. The CDR3 loop spans 14 amino acids. Between the trimmed V and J ends, which lost 2 bases and 2 bases, there was a span of 8 bases. CDR1 is SGHNT, CDR2 YENEEA, per germline. CDR3 DNA sequence: TGTGCCAGCAGCTTAAACAGAATCACAGATACGCAGTATTTT. Protein: CASSLNRITDTQYF.

The V call is TRBV6-1, the J call TRBJ1-1; D might be TRBD1 (6 bases). This CDR3 comprises 14 residues. The germline V gene encodes CDR1 MNHNS and CDR2 SASEGT. Trimming took off 6 bases at V and 1 base at J, with 12 bases between the two ends. The CDR3 DNA follows: TGTGCCAGCAGGGTCGAGACAGGGAACACTGAAGCTTTCTTT. Protein product: CASRVETGNTEAFF.

The V call is TRBV5-4, the J call TRBJ1-2; D perhaps matches TRBD1 (5 bases). This CDR3 has 16 residues. The germline gives CDR1 SGHNT, CDR2 YYREEE (reference sequence). Between the trimmed V and J ends, which lost 4 bases and 4 bases, there was a span of 20 bases. The CDR3 reads CASSILWSQGSYGYTF. CDR3 nucleotide sequence: TGTGCCAGCAGCATCCTCTGGTCTCAGGGCAGCTATGGCTACACCTTC.

V and J are TRBV6-6 and TRBJ1-5; D is perhaps TRBD1 (6 bases). Trimming pared 7 bases from V and 0 bases from J, leaving 13 bases between. The CDR3 covers 15 residues. Germline values: CDR1 MNHNY, CDR2 SVGAGI (reference sequence). The CDR3 DNA is TGTGCCAGCACTCATCAGGGGCCTAGCAATCAGCCCCAGCATTTT. It is translated as CASTHQGPSNQPQHF.

The rearrangement uses TRBV7-9 and TRBJ1-2, with D unclear. Trimming took 2 bases from V and 7 from J, leaving 11 bases between them. This CDR3 is 13 amino acids long. In germline, CDR1 is SEHNR, CDR2 FQNEAQ (reference sequence). CDR3 in DNA: TGTGCCAGCAGCTTACGCGAGGATCGTGGCTACACCTTC. This encodes CASSLREDRGYTF.

The CDR3 bases are TGCAGCGTGGCAGGGGAGGGATTTTACGAGCAGTACTTC. This translates into CSVAGEGFYEQYF. The chain joins TRBV29-1 to TRBJ2-7; possible D gene TRBD2, 7 bases. Trimming cost V 6 bases and J 4 bases, with 16 bases left between them. This CDR3 comprises 13 residues. Germline V gene data show CDR1 as SQVTM and CDR2 as ANQGSEA.

The chain recombines TRBV10-2 with TRBJ1-5; D is unresolved. V lost 5 bases to trimming and J lost 0 bases, with 5 bases between them. This CDR3 spans 13 amino acids. Germline V gene sequence: CDR1 WSHSY, CDR2 SAAADI. This CDR3 reads CASSPLSNQPQHF. Here the CDR3 DNA reads TGCGCCAGCAGTCCTCTTAGCAATCAGCCCCAGCATTTT.

The V call is TRBV9, the J call TRBJ1-2; possibly TRBD1 for D (6 bases). Trimming stripped 4 bases from V and 2 bases from J, with 12 bases between. The germline V gene has CDR1 SGDLS and CDR2 YYNGEE. This CDR3 spans 14 amino acids. CDR3 amino acids: CASSTGFSNYGYTF. The DNA for the CDR3 is TGTGCCAGCAGCACAGGGTTTAGCAACTATGGCTACACCTTC.

The V and J genes are TRBV20-1 and TRBJ2-7; D perhaps matches TRBD2 (6 bases). Germline V gene sequence: CDR1 DFQATT, CDR2 SNEGSKA (reference sequence). Trimming removed 2 bases from V and 7 bases from J, with 9 bases in between. The CDR3 consists of 11 residues. The CDR3 reads CSARKGGEQYF. CDR3 nucleotides: TGCAGTGCTAGAAAAGGAGGGGAGCAGTACTTC.

A word on this clone: One end of the junction does not line up with germline, which may come from a read error. This chain joins TRBV7-8 and TRBJ2-1; 12 bases fit TRBD2. Germline values: CDR1 SGHVS, CDR2 FQNEAQ. The CDR3 length is 12 residues. Here the CDR3 DNA reads TGTGCCAGCAGCGCCCTAGCGGGGGGGCTGCTCTTC. This gives the protein CASSALAGGLLF.

There are a few counts of this clone. J is TRBJ1-3 and V is TRBV19; weak D call: TRBD1 (5 bases). CDR3 length: 15 amino acids. Deletions cut 3 bases from V and 2 bases from J, with 11 bases between. CDR1 LNHDA and CDR2 SQIVND come from the germline V gene (reference sequence). Here the CDR3 reads CASSIGGSAGNTIYF. The CDR3 region has the DNA TGTGCCAGTAGTATCGGGGGTTCAGCTGGAAACACCATATATTTT.